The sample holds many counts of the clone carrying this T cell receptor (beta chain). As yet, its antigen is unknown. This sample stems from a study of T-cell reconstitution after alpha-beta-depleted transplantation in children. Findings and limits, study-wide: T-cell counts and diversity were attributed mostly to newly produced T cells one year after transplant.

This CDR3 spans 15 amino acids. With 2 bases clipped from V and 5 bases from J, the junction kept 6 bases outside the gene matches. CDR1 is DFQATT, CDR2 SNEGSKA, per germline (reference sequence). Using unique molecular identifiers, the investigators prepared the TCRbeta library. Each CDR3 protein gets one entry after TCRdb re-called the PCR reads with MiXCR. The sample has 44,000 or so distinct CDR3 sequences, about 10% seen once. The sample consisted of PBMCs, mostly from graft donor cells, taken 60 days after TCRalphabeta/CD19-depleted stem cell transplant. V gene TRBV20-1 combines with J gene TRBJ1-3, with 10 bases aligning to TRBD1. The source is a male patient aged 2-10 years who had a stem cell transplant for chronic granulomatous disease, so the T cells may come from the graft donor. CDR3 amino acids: CSARLRTGGRNTIYF. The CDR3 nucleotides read TGCAGTGCTAGACTCCGGACAGGGGGTAGAAACACCATATATTTT.